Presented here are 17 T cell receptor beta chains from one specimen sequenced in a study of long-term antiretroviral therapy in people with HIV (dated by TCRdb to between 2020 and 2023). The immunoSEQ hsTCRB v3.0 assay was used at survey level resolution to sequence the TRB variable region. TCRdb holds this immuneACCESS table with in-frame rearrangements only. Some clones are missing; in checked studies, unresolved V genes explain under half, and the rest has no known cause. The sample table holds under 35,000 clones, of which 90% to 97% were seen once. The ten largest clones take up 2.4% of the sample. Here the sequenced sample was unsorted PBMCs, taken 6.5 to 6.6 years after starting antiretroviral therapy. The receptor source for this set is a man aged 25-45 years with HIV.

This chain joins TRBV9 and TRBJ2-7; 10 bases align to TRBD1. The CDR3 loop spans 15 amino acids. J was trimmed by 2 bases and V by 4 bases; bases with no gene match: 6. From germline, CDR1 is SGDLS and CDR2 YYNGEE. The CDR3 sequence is CASSFGQGVTYEQYF. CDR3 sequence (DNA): TGTGCCAGCAGCTTTGGACAGGGGGTTACCTACGAGCAGTACTTC.

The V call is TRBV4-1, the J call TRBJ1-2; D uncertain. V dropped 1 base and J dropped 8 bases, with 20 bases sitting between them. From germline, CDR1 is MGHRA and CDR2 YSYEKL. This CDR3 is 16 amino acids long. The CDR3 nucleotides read TGCGCCAGCAGCCAAGGGGAAGGGTTTATTATTCGGGGCTACACCTTC. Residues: CASSQGEGFIIRGYTF.

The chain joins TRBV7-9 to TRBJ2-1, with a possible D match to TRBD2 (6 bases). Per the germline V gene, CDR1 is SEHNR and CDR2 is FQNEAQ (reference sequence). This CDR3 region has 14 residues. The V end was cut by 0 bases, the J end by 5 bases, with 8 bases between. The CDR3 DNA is TGTGCCAGCAGCTTAGCGGGAGGAAACAATGAGCAGTTCTTC. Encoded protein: CASSLAGGNNEQFF. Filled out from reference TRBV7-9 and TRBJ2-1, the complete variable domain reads DTGVSQNPRHKITKRGQNVTFRCDPISEHNRLYWYRQTLGQGPEFLTYFQNEAQLEKSRLLSDRFSAERPKGSFSTLEIQRTEQGDSAMYLCASSLAGGNNEQFFGPGTRLTVL.

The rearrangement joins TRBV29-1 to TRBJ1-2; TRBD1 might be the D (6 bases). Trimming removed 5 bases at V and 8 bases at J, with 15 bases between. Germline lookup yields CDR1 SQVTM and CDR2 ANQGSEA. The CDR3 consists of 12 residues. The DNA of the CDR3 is TGCAGCGTTCTCAGGGGAGTGCGGGGCTACACCTTC. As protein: CSVLRGVRGYTF.

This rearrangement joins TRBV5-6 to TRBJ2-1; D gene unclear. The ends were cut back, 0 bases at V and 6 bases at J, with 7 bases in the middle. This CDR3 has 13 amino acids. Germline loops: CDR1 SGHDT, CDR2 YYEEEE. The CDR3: CASSLELGNEQFF. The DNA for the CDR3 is TGTGCCAGCAGCTTGGAGCTGGGCAATGAGCAGTTCTTC. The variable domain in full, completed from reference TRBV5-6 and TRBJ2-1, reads DAGVTQSPTHLIKTRGQQVTLRCSPKSGHDTVSWYQQALGQGPQFIFQYYEEEERQRGNFPDRFSGHQFPNYSSELNVNALLLGDSALYLCASSLELGNEQFFGPGTRLTVL.

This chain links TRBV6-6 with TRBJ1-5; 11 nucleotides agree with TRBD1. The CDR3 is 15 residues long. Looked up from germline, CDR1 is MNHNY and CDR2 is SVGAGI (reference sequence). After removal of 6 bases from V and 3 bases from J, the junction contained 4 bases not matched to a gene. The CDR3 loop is CASRLDRGPNQPQHF. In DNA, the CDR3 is TGTGCCAGCAGGCTGGACAGGGGGCCCAATCAGCCCCAGCATTTT.

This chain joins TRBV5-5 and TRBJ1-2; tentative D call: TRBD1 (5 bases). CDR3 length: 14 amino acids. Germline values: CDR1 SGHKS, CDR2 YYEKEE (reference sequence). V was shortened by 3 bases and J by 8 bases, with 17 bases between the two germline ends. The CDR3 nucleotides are TGTGCCAGCAGCTCCGGGACTTTCATGGAGGGCTACACCTTC. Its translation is CASSSGTFMEGYTF.

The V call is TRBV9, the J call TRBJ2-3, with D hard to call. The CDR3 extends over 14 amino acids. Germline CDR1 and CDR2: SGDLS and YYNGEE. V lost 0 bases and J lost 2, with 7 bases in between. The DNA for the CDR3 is TGTGCCAGCAGCGTAGAGGGTTCCACAGATACGCAGTATTTT. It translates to CASSVEGSTDTQYF.

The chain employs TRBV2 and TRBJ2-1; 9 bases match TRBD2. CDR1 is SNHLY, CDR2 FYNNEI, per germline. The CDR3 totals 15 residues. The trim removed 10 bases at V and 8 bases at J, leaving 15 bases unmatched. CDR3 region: CATTPTSGTAYEQFF. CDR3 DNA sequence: TGTGCCACCACCCCGACTAGCGGTACCGCCTATGAGCAGTTCTTC.

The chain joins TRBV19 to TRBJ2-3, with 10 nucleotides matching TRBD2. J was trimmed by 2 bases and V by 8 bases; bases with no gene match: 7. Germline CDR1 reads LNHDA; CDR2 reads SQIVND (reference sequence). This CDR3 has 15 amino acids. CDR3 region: CASGASGGHTDTQYF. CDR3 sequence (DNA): TGTGCCAGTGGGGCTAGCGGGGGCCACACAGATACGCAGTATTTT.

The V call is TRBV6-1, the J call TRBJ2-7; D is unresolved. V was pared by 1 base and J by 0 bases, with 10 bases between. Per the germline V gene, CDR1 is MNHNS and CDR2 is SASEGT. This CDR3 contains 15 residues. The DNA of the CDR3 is TGTGCCAGCAGTGAAGTGGCAGAGAGCTCCTACGAGCAGTACTTC. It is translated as CASSEVAESSYEQYF.

DNA of the CDR3: TGTGCCAGCAGCCAACCTCTTGCGCAGGGGGTTTTGGATACGCAGTATTTT. Protein product: CASSQPLAQGVLDTQYF. V and J are TRBV27 and TRBJ2-3, with 7 bases fitting TRBD1. Germline trimming cut 6 bases from V and 6 bases from J; bases unmatched to any gene: 18. Germline V gives CDR1 MNHEY, CDR2 SMNVEV (reference sequence). This CDR3 has 17 amino acids.

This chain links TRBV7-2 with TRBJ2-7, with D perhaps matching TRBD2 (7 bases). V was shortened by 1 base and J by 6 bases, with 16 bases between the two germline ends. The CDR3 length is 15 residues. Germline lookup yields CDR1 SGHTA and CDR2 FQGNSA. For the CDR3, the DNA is TGTGCCAGCAGCTTAGACCCCCGGGGGGCAGGCGAGCAGTACTTC. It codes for CASSLDPRGAGEQYF. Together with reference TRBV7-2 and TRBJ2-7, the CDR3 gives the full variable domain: GAGVSQSPSNKVTEKGKDVELRCDPISGHTALYWYRQSLGQGLEFLIYFQGNSAPDKSGLPSDRFSAERTGGSVSTLTIQRTQQEDSAVYLCASSLDPRGAGEQYFGPGTRLTVT.

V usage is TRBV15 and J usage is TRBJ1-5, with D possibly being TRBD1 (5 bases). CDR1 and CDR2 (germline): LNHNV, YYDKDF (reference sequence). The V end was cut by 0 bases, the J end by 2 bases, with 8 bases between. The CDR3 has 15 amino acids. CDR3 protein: CATSRDRVGNQPQHF. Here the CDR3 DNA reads TGTGCCACCAGCAGAGACAGGGTGGGCAATCAGCCCCAGCATTTT.

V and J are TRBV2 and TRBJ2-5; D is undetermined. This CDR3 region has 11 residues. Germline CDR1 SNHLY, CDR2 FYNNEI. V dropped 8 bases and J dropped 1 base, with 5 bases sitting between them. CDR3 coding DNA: TGTGCCAGCGGACCCCAAGAGACCCAGTACTTC. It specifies CASGPQETQYF. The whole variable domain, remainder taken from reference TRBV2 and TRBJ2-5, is EPEVTQTPSHQVTQMGQEVILRCVPISNHLYFYWYRQILGQKVEFLVSFYNNEISEKSEIFDDQFSVERPDGSNFTLKIRSTKLEDSAMYFCASGPQETQYFGPGTRLLVL.

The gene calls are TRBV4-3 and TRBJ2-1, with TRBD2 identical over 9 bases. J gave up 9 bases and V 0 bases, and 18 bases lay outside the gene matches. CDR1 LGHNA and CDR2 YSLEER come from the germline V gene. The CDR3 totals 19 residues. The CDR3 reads CASSQDIGSAGGLWFEQFF. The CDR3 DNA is TGCGCCAGCAGCCAAGATATAGGGTCAGCGGGGGGATTATGGTTTGAGCAGTTCTTC.

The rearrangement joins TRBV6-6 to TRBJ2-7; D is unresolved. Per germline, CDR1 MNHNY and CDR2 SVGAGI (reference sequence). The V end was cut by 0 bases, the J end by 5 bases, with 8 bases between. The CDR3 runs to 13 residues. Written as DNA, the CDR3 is TGTGCCAGCAGTTACTCGAGTTTTAACGAGCAGTACTTC. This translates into CASSYSSFNEQYF.